This TCR beta chain was obtained from a study of Graves' ophthalmopathy and Graves' hyperthyroidism. Amplification of the TCR beta CDR3 regions used RNA transcripts (as template). The library came from an HTBI-primed first-round RT-PCR and a second-round multiplex PCR. TCRdb re-called the multiplex PCR reads with MiXCR, one entry per CDR3 protein. The repertoire holds around 340,000 distinct CDR3 sequences, with 17% as singletons. Study-wide points: Most thyroid-expanded clonotypes exceeding 0.001 frequency were also found in blood.

Only a few counts were recorded for this clonotype. Its specificity is not known. Orbital computed tomography and thyroid ultrasound, along with TRAb, serum thyroxine and clinical symptoms, underpinned diagnosis. The sequence came from an adult man with Graves' ophthalmopathy. Sequencing was carried out using peripheral blood.

The CDR3, as DNA: TGTGCCAGCAGAGGACAGGGTGGGACCTACGAGCAGTACTTC. Translating gives CASRGQGGTYEQYF. V and J are TRBV6-1 and TRBJ2-7; 8 bases align to TRBD1. CDR3 length: 14 residues. Trimming at V came to 6 bases and at J to 2 bases, leaving 6 bases not matched to a gene. The germline CDR1 and CDR2 sequences are MNHNS and SASEGT.